Following are 10 T cell receptor beta chains from one sample sequenced in a study of vaccination and CD4 T cells after COVID-19. Once obtained from cultured CD4+ T cells, the DNA was sequenced using the Oncomine TCR Beta short-read assay. TCRdb recomputed calls from the PCR reads with MiXCR, one row per CDR3 protein. Of about 23,000 distinct CDR3 sequences in the sample, 58% were seen once. These receptors are not linked to any known antigen. As to treatment: approximately 9-day PBMC culture with coronavirus spike peptide pools or control peptides (ViraFEST assay). The sample taken for sequencing was CD4+ T cells from blood, cultured in vitro. Receptors originate from a human donor who had recovered from COVID-19.

The J gene is TRBJ2-5, the V gene TRBV30; D gene uncertain. The germline V gene encodes CDR1 GTSNPN and CDR2 SVGIG (reference sequence). The CDR3 is 15 residues long. V shed 4 bases and J shed 4 bases, with 19 bases lying between them. Here the CDR3 reads CAWKSLRIESETQYF. The CDR3 DNA is TGTGCCTGGAAGTCTCTCAGGATCGAATCAGAGACCCAGTACTTC. Looking up the rest from reference TRBV30 and TRBJ2-5 gives the full variable domain: SQTIHQWPATLVQPVGSPLSLECTVEGTSNPNLYWYRQAAGRGLQLLFYSVGIGQISSEVPQNLSASRPQDRQFILSSKKLLLSDSGFYLCAWKSLRIESETQYFGPGTRLLVL.

This chain uses TRBV20-1 with TRBJ1-2; maybe TRBD1 (5 bases). This CDR3 is 15 amino acids long. Germline-derived CDR1 and CDR2 are DFQATT and SNEGSKA (reference sequence). The V gene lost 6 bases and the J gene lost 1 base, with 18 bases spanning the gap. The CDR3 is CSAHGAAASNYGYTF. CDR3 DNA: TGCAGTGCCCACGGGGCGGCTGCCAGTAACTATGGCTACACCTTC.

The chain joins TRBV19 to TRBJ1-1; D possibly corresponds to TRBD1 (6 bases). CDR3 size: 13 residues. Trimming left V 10 bases short and J 5 bases short, with 17 bases between. Germline loops: CDR1 LNHDA, CDR2 SQIVND (reference sequence). Written as DNA, the CDR3 is TGTGCCACCCGTCAGGGGTACCGAACTGAAGCTTTCTTT. It translates to CATRQGYRTEAFF.

This clonotype occurred once. This chain connects TRBV5-4 to TRBJ2-7; possibly TRBD1 for D (6 bases). Germline V CDR1 and CDR2: SGHNT, YYREEE (reference sequence). Between the trimmed V and J ends, which lost 4 bases and 0 bases, there was a span of 11 bases. CDR3 length equals 14 residues. The DNA of the CDR3 is TGTGCCAGCAGCCCGACAGGACTCTCCTACGAGCAGTACTTC. This sequence encodes CASSPTGLSYEQYF.

The chain couples TRBV27 to TRBJ2-1, with D maybe TRBD2 (6 bases). CDR3 size: 15 residues. V was clipped by 3 bases and J by 0 bases, with 9 bases between them. CDR1 is MNHEY and CDR2 is SMNVEV in the germline V gene (reference sequence). Here the CDR3 DNA reads TGTGCCAGCAGTTTCCGGGAGAGCTCCTACAATGAGCAGTTCTTC. Translation gives CASSFRESSYNEQFF.

This chain links TRBV20-1 with TRBJ1-5, with D hard to call. This CDR3 has 13 amino acids. Trimming cost V 3 bases and J 4 bases, with 10 bases left between them. In germline, CDR1 is DFQATT, CDR2 SNEGSKA (reference sequence). The CDR3 DNA follows: TGCAGTGCTAGGACGGGGAAAAATCAGCCCCAGCATTTT. Its protein product is CSARTGKNQPQHF.

The rearrangement links TRBV27 to TRBJ2-7; tentatively, D is TRBD1 or TRBD2 (5 bases each). Trimming removed 6 bases from V and 2 bases from J, with 11 bases in between. The germline gives CDR1 MNHEY, CDR2 SMNVEV (reference sequence). The CDR3 spans 13 residues. The CDR3 DNA sequence: TGTGCCAGCAGGACGTCGGGGCCCTACGAGCAGTACTTC. Amino acid sequence: CASRTSGPYEQYF.

V usage is TRBV6-5 and J usage is TRBJ2-5; D is ambiguous. CDR1 and CDR2 (germline): MNHEY, SVGAGI. V was clipped by 4 bases and J by 5 bases, with 5 bases between them. The CDR3 has 11 residues. In DNA, the CDR3 is TGTGCCAGCAGTTTTCGGGAGACCCAGTACTTC. This codes for CASSFRETQYF.

This chain connects TRBV28 to TRBJ1-4, with D tentatively TRBD1 (5 bases). Germline CDR1 and CDR2: MDHEN and SYDVKM. The CDR3 sequence is 15 residues long. V was cut by 4 bases and J by 7 bases, with 16 bases left in between. CDR3 protein: CASSSGSRAGEKLFF. The CDR3 coding sequence is TGTGCCAGCAGTTCTGGTTCCAGGGCTGGTGAAAAACTGTTTTTT. Using reference TRBV28 and TRBJ1-4 for the parts outside the CDR3, the full variable domain is DVKVTQSSRYLVKRTGEKVFLECVQDMDHENMFWYRQDPGLGLRLIYFSYDVKMKEKGDIPEGYSVSREKKERFSLILESASTNQTSMYLCASSSGSRAGEKLFFGSGTQLSVL.

This clonotype was seen more than once but under ten times. The chain combines TRBV20-1 with TRBJ2-2, with D possibly matching TRBD1 (6 bases). CDR3 length: 16 residues. Trimming took off 5 bases at V and 0 bases at J, with 16 bases between the two ends. Germline V gene data show CDR1 as DFQATT and CDR2 as SNEGSKA (reference sequence). In nucleotides, the CDR3 is TGCAGTGCTTCAGCCTTGGACAGAACGAACACCGGGGAGCTGTTTTTT. This sequence encodes CSASALDRTNTGELFF.